This T cell receptor (beta chain) emerged from a study of graft-versus-host responses after intestinal transplantation. Here immunoSEQ multiplex PCR was the method, and the copy in TCRdb shows in-frame clones only, minus some. The sample has some 55,000 clones; 91% are singletons. Germline V lookup: CDR1 MNHEY, CDR2 SMNVEV (reference sequence). With V trimmed by 8 bases and J by 4 bases, 1 base remained unmatched. CDR3 size: 11 residues. On this clone itself: The antigen is unknown.

General study points: Recipient marrow harbored GvH clones, some of which surfaced first in ileum or blood.

The V call is TRBV27, the J call TRBJ2-7; 8 positions match TRBD1. The sequences come from PBMCs, collected more than 650 days after intestinal transplant. The TCR comes from a human patient who received an intestinal transplant, so some T cells may come from the graft donor. In DNA form, the CDR3 reads TGTGCCAGCGGACAGGGTTACGAGCAGTACTTC. It encodes CASGQGYEQYF.